This is a list of T cell receptor beta chains from one sample in a study of T cells after yellow fever vaccination. TCRdb passed the 5' RACE reads through MiXCR, listing each CDR3 protein once. The sample lists under 300,000 distinct CDR3 sequences, 6.9% occurring once. The sample was CD4+ T cells sorted from PBMCs, taken 15 days after the yellow fever booster vaccination. These receptors were taken from a man aged 25-45 years who received the YFV17D yellow fever vaccine. CDR3s include the opening cysteine and the closing phenylalanine or tryptophan. Each record gives: D gene, clone size, J gene, CDR3 length, V gene, CDR3 protein, CDR3 DNA. The D gene is left open where the match is weak. Clone size is given for some rows only: seen once, a few or many times, or a class if the clone is expanded.

.,many,TRBJ2-3,14,TRBV27,CASKGRRETDTQYF,TGTGCCAGCAAGGGGAGACGGGAGACAGATACGCAGTATTTT
TRBD2,many,TRBJ2-5,17,TRBV12-3/TRBV12-4,CASSLGALAGVEETQYF,TGTGCCAGCAGTTTAGGGGCCCTAGCGGGAGTGGAAGAGACCCAGTACTTC
.,many,TRBJ2-5,15,TRBV20-1,CSATLFRGRRGTQYF,TGCAGTGCCACGCTCTTCCGGGGCCGACGTGGGACCCAGTACTTC
.,.,TRBJ2-5,13,TRBV5-1,CASTLGGGETQYF,TGCGCCAGCACCCTCGGAGGAGGGGAGACCCAGTACTTC
.,many,TRBJ2-7,15,TRBV6-2/TRBV6-3,CASSHRWTGSYEQYF,TGTGCCAGCAGTCACCGGTGGACGGGGTCATACGAGCAGTACTTC
.,.,TRBJ1-1,12,TRBV27,CASSLSRLEAFF,TGTGCCAGCAGTTTATCGCGGCTTGAAGCTTTCTTT
TRBD2,.,TRBJ2-7,15,TRBV7-2,CGSSLVGGEGYEQYF,TGTGGCAGCAGCTTAGTTGGGGGGGAGGGCTACGAGCAGTACTTC
.,few,TRBJ2-3,19,TRBV5-1,CASSGAVSHPALSTDTQYF,TGCGCCAGCAGCGGAGCAGTCTCACACCCAGCACTTAGCACAGATACGCAGTATTTT
TRBD1,.,TRBJ2-7,14,TRBV30,CAQRGQGAPGEQYF,TGTGCCCAGAGAGGCCAGGGGGCCCCCGGCGAGCAGTACTTC
TRBD1,few,TRBJ1-1,16,TRBV3-1,CASSRSLRQGNTEAFF,TGTGCCAGCAGCAGATCTTTGAGACAGGGCAACACTGAAGCTTTCTTT
.,few,TRBJ2-6,16,TRBV12-3/TRBV12-4,CASKYQRGTGANVLTF,TGTGCCAGCAAATACCAGCGAGGGACTGGGGCCAACGTCCTGACTTTC
.,few,TRBJ2-6,19,TRBV12-3/TRBV12-4,CTSSLKVTLLGSGANVLTF,TGTACCAGCAGTTTGAAAGTGACCCTTTTGGGCTCTGGGGCCAACGTCCTGACTTTC
.,.,TRBJ1-2,13,TRBV4-2,CASSPDPGYGYTF,TGTGCCAGCAGCCCGGACCCAGGGTATGGCTACACCTTC
TRBD2,few,TRBJ2-5,13,TRBV20-1,CSAAPSGRETQYF,TGCAGTGCGGCCCCTAGCGGGAGAGAGACCCAGTACTTC
.,few,TRBJ1-1,16,TRBV6-5,CASSYSSGVMITEAFF,TGTGCCAGCAGTTACTCGAGTGGGGTTATGATCACTGAAGCTTTCTTT
.,many,TRBJ1-2,15,TRBV5-1,CASGTTFQGSYGYTF,TGCGCCAGCGGCACTACATTTCAGGGATCCTATGGCTACACCTTC
.,.,TRBJ1-5,14,TRBV20-1,CSASVGGGNQPQHF,TGCAGTGCTAGTGTGGGGGGAGGCAATCAGCCCCAGCATTTT
.,.,TRBJ2-3,13,TRBV7-9,CASSLGRRDTQYF,TGTGCCAGCAGCTTAGGCCGTAGGGATACGCAGTATTTT
TRBD1,many,TRBJ2-2,17,TRBV20-1,CSARRKPATGYTGELFF,TGCAGTGCTAGAAGAAAACCCGCGACAGGGTACACCGGGGAGCTGTTTTTT
.,few,TRBJ2-7,11,TRBV15,CATSGPDEQYF,TGTGCCACCAGCGGACCAGATGAGCAGTACTTC
.,few,TRBJ2-5,13,TRBV20-1,CSGEREWEETQYF,TGCAGTGGGGAACGGGAGTGGGAGGAGACCCAGTACTTC
TRBD2,many,TRBJ2-1,15,TRBV24-1,CATSVGGLAGNEQFF,TGTGCCACCAGTGTAGGGGGACTAGCTGGAAATGAGCAGTTCTTC
.,.,TRBJ1-2,12,TRBV20-1,CSASGNSYGYTF,TGCAGTGCTAGCGGCAACAGCTATGGCTACACCTTC
TRBD2,few,TRBJ2-7,14,TRBV20-1,CSASPGGAGYEQYF,TGCAGTGCTTCCCCCGGGGGGGCCGGATACGAGCAGTACTTC
TRBD1,many,TRBJ2-7,15,TRBV12-3/TRBV12-4,CASSLWDRSSYEQYF,TGTGCCAGCAGTTTGTGGGACAGAAGCTCCTACGAGCAGTACTTC
.,many,TRBJ1-2,10,TRBV29-1,CSVDKSGYTF,TGCAGCGTTGACAAGAGCGGCTACACCTTC
.,.,TRBJ2-1,13,TRBV7-2,CASSLLVDNEQFF,TGTGCCAGCAGCTTACTAGTTGACAATGAGCAGTTCTTC
TRBD2,few,TRBJ2-1,15,TRBV20-1,CSASRSGEALNEQFF,TGCAGTGCTAGCCGGAGCGGGGAGGCGTTGAATGAGCAGTTCTTC
TRBD1,.,TRBJ1-2,15,TRBV20-1,CSARPTGAGSGGYTF,TGCAGTGCTAGGCCTACAGGGGCGGGGTCAGGTGGCTACACCTTC
.,.,TRBJ2-3,14,TRBV4-3,CASSQDSPTIGQYF,TGCGCCAGCAGCCAAGATTCGCCCACGATTGGGCAGTATTTT
.,.,TRBJ2-1,14,TRBV29-1,CSVETSSSYNEQFF,TGCAGCGTTGAAACTAGCAGCTCCTACAATGAGCAGTTCTTC
TRBD2,few,TRBJ2-7,16,TRBV7-2,CASSLARAGEGYEQYF,TGTGCCAGCAGCTTAGCGAGAGCGGGAGAGGGATACGAGCAGTACTTC
.,many,TRBJ2-5,15,TRBV5-1,CASSVRQGGEETQYF,TGCGCCAGCAGCGTCCGACAGGGAGGGGAAGAGACCCAGTACTTC
.,.,TRBJ2-3,17,TRBV4-3,CASSQETSQGFTDTQYF,TGCGCCAGCAGCCAAGAAACGAGCCAGGGTTTCACAGATACGCAGTATTTT
.,few,TRBJ1-6,14,TRBV7-9,CASRPTGYGSPLHF,TGTGCCAGCCGACCGACAGGTTATGGTTCACCCCTCCACTTT
.,many,TRBJ2-7,14,TRBV7-9,CASSSGRFTYEQYF,TGTGCCAGCAGCTCTGGACGTTTTACCTACGAGCAGTACTTC
.,.,TRBJ2-7,15,TRBV7-2,CASSPAPVGVYEQYF,TGTGCCAGCAGCCCCGCCCCGGTGGGGGTCTACGAGCAGTACTTC
.,few,TRBJ1-4,14,TRBV11-2,CASSSRGLGEKLFF,TGTGCCAGCAGCTCTAGGGGATTAGGTGAAAAACTGTTTTTT
.,.,TRBJ2-1,11,TRBV29-1,CSVDPAGEQFF,TGCAGCGTTGACCCAGCAGGTGAGCAGTTCTTC
.,many,TRBJ2-1,18,TRBV11-2,CASSPHPTSLRSYNEQFF,TGTGCCAGCAGCCCGCACCCTACTAGCCTGCGCTCCTACAATGAGCAGTTCTTC
.,few,TRBJ1-4,13,TRBV19,CASRVGGEEKLFF,TGTGCCAGCCGCGTTGGGGGAGAAGAAAAACTGTTTTTT
TRBD2,few,TRBJ2-1,14,TRBV18,CASSWTSGSDEQFF,TGTGCCAGCTCATGGACTAGCGGGAGCGATGAGCAGTTCTTC
TRBD1,few,TRBJ1-4,14,TRBV7-6,CASSAGTGIEKLFF,TGTGCCAGCAGCGCCGGGACAGGGATTGAAAAACTGTTTTTT
TRBD2,many,TRBJ2-3,14,TRBV20-1,CSAISGRLTDTQYF,TGCAGTGCAATAAGCGGGAGGCTCACAGATACGCAGTATTTT
.,few,TRBJ2-5,13,TRBV18,CASSPDFWETQYF,TGTGCCAGCTCACCGGATTTTTGGGAGACCCAGTACTTC
TRBD2,.,TRBJ2-2,17,TRBV5-1,CASSLSLLAGGAGELFF,TGCGCCAGCAGCTTGAGCTTACTAGCGGGAGGAGCCGGGGAGCTGTTTTTT
.,.,TRBJ2-7,15,TRBV15,CATSRSPGTAEEQYF,TGTGCCACCAGCAGATCTCCCGGGACGGCGGAGGAGCAGTACTTC
TRBD2,.,TRBJ2-7,16,TRBV7-9,CASRYESGLAGHEQYF,TGTGCCAGCAGATACGAGTCGGGACTAGCGGGACACGAGCAGTACTTC
TRBD1,.,TRBJ2-7,15,TRBV12-3/TRBV12-4,CASSRGTGGGYEQYF,TGTGCCAGCAGCCGTGGGACAGGGGGGGGGTACGAGCAGTACTTC
.,.,TRBJ1-5,16,TRBV6-2/TRBV6-3,CASSTREGGDHQPQHF,TGTGCCAGCAGTACCCGGGAAGGGGGGGACCATCAGCCCCAGCATTTT